These 3 T cell receptor beta chains were sequenced from one sample in a study of PD-L1 blockade in urothelial cancer. Assay: immunoSEQ multiplex PCR; the TCRdb copy retains only in-frame clones and omits some. The sample lists more than 80,000 clones; about 80% were seen once. This specimen was PBMCs, taken around atezolizumab (anti-PD-L1) treatment. These receptors came from a man between 65 and 79 years old with urothelial cancer.

The chain joins TRBV16 to TRBJ1-5; a possible D gene is TRBD1 (5 bases). Trimming removed 8 bases at V and 4 bases at J, with 15 bases between. There are 14 residues in the CDR3. From germline, CDR1 is KGHSY and CDR2 FQNENV. The CDR3 bases are TGTGCCAGCCGGCCGGCGGGGGTTAATCAGCCCCAGCATTTT. This translates into CASRPAGVNQPQHF.

V gene TRBV18 combines with J gene TRBJ2-3; D is ambiguous. Trimming took off 2 bases at V and 2 bases at J, with 11 bases between the two ends. Germline V lookup: CDR1 KGHSH, CDR2 LQKENI. The CDR3 extends over 15 amino acids. CDR3 sequence: CASSPFQELTDTQYF. CDR3 sequence (DNA): TGTGCCAGCTCACCATTCCAGGAACTCACAGATACGCAGTATTTT.

This chain uses TRBV4-2 with TRBJ1-2; D ambiguous. The CDR3 consists of 15 residues. V was trimmed by 0 bases and J by 7 bases, leaving 15 bases between them. Germline CDR1 LGHNA, CDR2 YNFKEQ. The CDR3 reads CASSQDPRGFGGYTF. The CDR3 DNA reads TGTGCCAGCAGCCAAGATCCGAGAGGGTTTGGTGGCTACACCTTC.